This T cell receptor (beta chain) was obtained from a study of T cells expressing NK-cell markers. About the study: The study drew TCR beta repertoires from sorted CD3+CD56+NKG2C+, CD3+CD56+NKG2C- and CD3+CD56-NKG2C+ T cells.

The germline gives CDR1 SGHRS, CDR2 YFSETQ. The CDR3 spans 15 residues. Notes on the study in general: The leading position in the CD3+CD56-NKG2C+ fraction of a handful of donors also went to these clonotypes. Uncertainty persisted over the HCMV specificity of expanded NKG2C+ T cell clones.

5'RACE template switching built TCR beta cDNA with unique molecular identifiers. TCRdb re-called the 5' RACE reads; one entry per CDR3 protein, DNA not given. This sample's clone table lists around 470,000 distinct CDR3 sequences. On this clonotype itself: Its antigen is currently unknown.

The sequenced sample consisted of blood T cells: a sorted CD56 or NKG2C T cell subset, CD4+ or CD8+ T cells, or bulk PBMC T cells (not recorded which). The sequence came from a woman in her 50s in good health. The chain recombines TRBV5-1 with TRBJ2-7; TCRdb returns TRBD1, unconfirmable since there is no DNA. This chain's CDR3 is CASSSRTGTNYEQYF.